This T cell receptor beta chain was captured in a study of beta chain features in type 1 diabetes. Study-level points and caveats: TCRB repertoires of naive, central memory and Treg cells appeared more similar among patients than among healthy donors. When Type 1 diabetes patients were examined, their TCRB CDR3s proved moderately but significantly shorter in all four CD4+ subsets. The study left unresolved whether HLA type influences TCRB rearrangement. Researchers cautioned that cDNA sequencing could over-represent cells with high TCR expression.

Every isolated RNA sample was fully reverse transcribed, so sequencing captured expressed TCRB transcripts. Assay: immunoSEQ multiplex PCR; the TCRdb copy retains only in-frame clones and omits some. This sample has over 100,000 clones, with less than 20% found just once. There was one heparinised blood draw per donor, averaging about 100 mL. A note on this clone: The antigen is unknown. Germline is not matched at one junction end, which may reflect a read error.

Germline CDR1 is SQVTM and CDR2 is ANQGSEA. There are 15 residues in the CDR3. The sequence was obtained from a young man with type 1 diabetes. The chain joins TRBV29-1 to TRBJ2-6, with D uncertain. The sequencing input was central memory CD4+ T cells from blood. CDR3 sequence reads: CCVRVGNSGANVLTF. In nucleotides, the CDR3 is TGCTGCGTCCGCGTGGGGAACTCTGGGGCCAACGTCCTGACTTTC. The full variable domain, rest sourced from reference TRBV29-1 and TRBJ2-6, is SAVISQKPSRDICQRGTSLTIQCQVDSQVTMMFWYRQQPGQSLTLIATANQGSEATYESGFVIDKFPISRPNLTFSTLTVSNMSPEDSSIYLCCVRVGNSGANVLTFGAGSRLTVL.